The present T cell receptor beta chain was sequenced within a study of T cell repertoires in cytomegalovirus infection. Worth noting for this clonotype: Its antigen is as yet unknown.

Between the trimmed V and J ends, which lost 0 bases and 1 base, there was a span of 9 bases. The germline CDR1 and CDR2 sequences are LGHNA and YSLEER. The CDR3 is 15 amino acids. In TCRdb, the reads were re-called with MiXCR into one record per CDR3 protein. In the table there are about 830,000 distinct CDR3 sequences, roughly 33% of which are singletons. The chain employs TRBV4-3 and TRBJ1-1; D gene uncertain. The source was cultured CD8+ T cells from PBMCs, collected from culture after CMV antigen stimulation. This sequence was found in a human donor in good health (CMV status not recorded). Some clones in this sample may be carry-over from other donors' samples. The CDR3 is CASSQDRDQNTEAFF. In nucleotides, the CDR3 is TGCGCCAGCAGCCAAGATAGAGACCAGAACACTGAAGCTTTCTTT.